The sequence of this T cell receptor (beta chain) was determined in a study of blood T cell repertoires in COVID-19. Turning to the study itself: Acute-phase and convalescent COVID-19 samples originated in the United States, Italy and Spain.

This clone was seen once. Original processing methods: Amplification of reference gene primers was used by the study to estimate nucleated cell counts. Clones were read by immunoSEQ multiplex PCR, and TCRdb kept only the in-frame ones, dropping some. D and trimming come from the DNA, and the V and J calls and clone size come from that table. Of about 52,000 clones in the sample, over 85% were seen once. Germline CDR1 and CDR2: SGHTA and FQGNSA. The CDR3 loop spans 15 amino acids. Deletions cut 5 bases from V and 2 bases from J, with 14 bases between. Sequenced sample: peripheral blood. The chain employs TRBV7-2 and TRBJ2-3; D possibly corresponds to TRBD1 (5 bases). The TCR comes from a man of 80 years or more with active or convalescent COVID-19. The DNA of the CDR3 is TGTGCCAGCAGCCCAGGGTTCCGGCACACAGATACGCAGTATTTT. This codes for CASSPGFRHTDTQYF.